This T cell receptor (beta chain) was observed in a study of vaccination effects on CD4 cells after COVID-19. Germline assignment: CDR1 KGHSH and CDR2 LQKENI. V lost 3 bases to trimming and J lost 6 bases; unmatched junction nucleotides: 7. The CDR3 spans 15 residues. Profiling relied on immunoSEQ multiplex PCR, and the TCRdb table lists in-frame clones only, not all of them. The sample includes over 60,000 clones, 65% to 85% of them seen just once. Prior to sequencing, the ViraFEST assay stimulated PBMC with viral peptide pools, which expanded the antigen-specific CD4+ T cells. Following 10 days of culture, CD4+ T cells were isolated. Vaccinated recipients, who were negative for nucleocapsid antibodies, had no history of SARS-CoV-2 infection. This clone was observed a single time. The antigen is unknown. Study outcomes and limitations: No early post-infection timepoints were available in the study, which also included few convalescent patients.

Source: CD4+ T cells from PBMCs cultured with HCoV-NL63 spike peptides, taken before COVID-19 vaccination. The clonotype originates from a human donor who received a COVID-19 vaccine. The rearrangement links TRBV18 to TRBJ1-2, with 10 bases matching TRBD1. The DNA of the CDR3 is TGTGCCAGCTCACCCTCGACAGGGGGCTATGATGGCTACACCTTC. The encoded protein is CASSPSTGGYDGYTF.